The 10 T cell receptor beta chains presented below share a single source sample, sequenced in a study of cytomegalovirus exposure and HLA in healthy donors (dated by TCRdb to between 2016 and 2019). Library generation was performed with the immunoSEQ multiplex PCR assay. The multiplex PCR relied on a mix of 60 forward primers for TCR Vbeta segments and 13 reverse primers for TCR Jbeta segments. TCRdb's version of the immuneACCESS table is confined to in-frame rearrangements and falls short of the full clone set. An unresolved V gene accounts for under half of the shortfall where checked; the remainder is of unknown origin. For this sample the table gives 200,000 to 250,000 clones, of which around 80% were detected only once. The ten largest clones represent approximately 0.63% of the sample. What was sequenced was PBMCs. All receptors come from a man aged 18 to 29 in good health and CMV-seronegative.

This rearrangement joins TRBV27 to TRBJ1-5; 9 positions match TRBD1. The germline CDR1 and CDR2 sequences are MNHEY and SMNVEV (reference sequence). This CDR3 has 15 residues. Trimming took 6 bases from V and 6 from J; bases not matched to a gene: 9. CDR3 in amino acids: CASRPDRGMGQPQHF. The CDR3, as DNA: TGTGCCAGCAGACCCGACAGGGGGATGGGTCAGCCCCAGCATTTT.

This clone was observed a handful of times. The chain has TRBV14 and TRBJ2-3; D unclear. Trimming left V 4 bases short and J 5 bases short, with 10 bases between. Germline V CDR1 and CDR2: SGHDN, FVKESK. The length of the CDR3 is 13 residues. The CDR3 loop reads CASSPLTRDTQYF. CDR3 nucleotides: TGTGCCAGCAGCCCCTTGACTCGAGATACGCAGTATTTT. Full variable domain (missing parts from reference TRBV14 and TRBJ2-3): EAGVTQFPSHSVIEKGQTVTLRCDPISGHDNLYWYRRVMGKEIKFLLHFVKESKQDESGMPNNRFLAERTGGTYSTLKVQPAELEDSGVYFCASSPLTRDTQYFGPGTRLTVL.

The J gene is TRBJ2-5, the V gene TRBV5-6; TRBD2 matches 7 bases. The better agreement between TRBJ2-7 and the DNA end casts doubt on the J call. This CDR3 contains 16 residues. The germline CDR1 and CDR2 sequences are SGHDT and YYEEEE. The CDR3 loop reads CASSSPGREYSYEQYF. For the CDR3, the DNA is TGTGCCAGCAGCTCCCCGGGGCGGGAGTACTCCTACGAGCAGTACTTC.

The rearrangement links TRBV11-2 to TRBJ1-1; 7 bases are a match to TRBD1. Germline V gene lookup returns CDR1 SGHAT and CDR2 FQNNGV. The CDR3 is 15 residues long. With V trimmed by 6 bases and J by 1 base, 8 bases remained unmatched. The chain's CDR3 is CASSHAGTANTEAFF. The CDR3, as DNA: TGTGCCAGCAGTCATGCCGGGACAGCGAACACTGAAGCTTTCTTT.

The gene calls are TRBV5-1 and TRBJ2-7; 11 nucleotides align to TRBD2. V was pared by 2 bases and J by 7 bases, with 11 bases of the junction left unmatched. CDR1 and CDR2 from the germline V gene are SGHRS and YFSETQ. The CDR3 runs to 16 residues. CDR3 region: CASSLGLAGPPREQYF. The CDR3 DNA reads as TGCGCCAGCAGCTTAGGACTAGCGGGCCCCCCGAGGGAGCAGTACTTC.

The chain joins TRBV29-1 to TRBJ2-7; 7 nucleotides agree with TRBD2. V was pared by 6 bases and J by 5 bases, with 7 bases of the junction left unmatched. The germline V gene encodes CDR1 SQVTM and CDR2 ANQGSEA. The CDR3 sequence is 12 residues long. The CDR3 reads CSVGGSGNEQYF. CDR3 bases: TGCAGCGTCGGGGGGAGCGGGAACGAGCAGTACTTC.

In its sample, this clone is medium-sized. CDR3 DNA sequence: TGTGCCAGCAGTGACTCAGCGGGGAGCACAGATACGCAGTATTTT. It translates to CASSDSAGSTDTQYF. The chain couples TRBV6-4 to TRBJ2-3; the match to TRBD2 covers 7 bases. J was trimmed by 0 bases and V by 0 bases; bases with no gene match: 0. There are 15 residues in the CDR3. CDR1 is MRHNA and CDR2 is SNTAGT in the germline V gene.

V gene TRBV27 combines with J gene TRBJ1-2, with a possible D match to TRBD1 (6 bases). The CDR3 loop spans 14 amino acids. Germline CDR1 MNHEY, CDR2 SMNVEV (reference sequence). V was shortened by 3 bases and J by 9 bases, with 17 bases between the two germline ends. CDR3 in amino acids: CASSFGSGVASYTF. The CDR3 coding sequence is TGTGCCAGCAGTTTCGGTTCAGGGGTGGCGAGCTACACCTTC.

The chain links TRBV2 to TRBJ1-3; 9 bases match TRBD1. Per germline, CDR1 SNHLY and CDR2 FYNNEI. This CDR3 region has 13 residues. The V gene end was trimmed by 8 bases and the J gene end by 3 bases; junction bases not matched to a gene: 2. CDR3 residues: CASGQGIGNTIYF. Here the CDR3 DNA reads TGTGCCAGCGGACAGGGGATTGGAAACACCATATATTTT. The variable domain in full, completed from reference TRBV2 and TRBJ1-3, reads EPEVTQTPSHQVTQMGQEVILRCVPISNHLYFYWYRQILGQKVEFLVSFYNNEISEKSEIFDDQFSVERPDGSNFTLKIRSTKLEDSAMYFCASGQGIGNTIYFGEGSWLTVV.

V usage is TRBV5-1 and J usage is TRBJ2-6; maybe TRBD1 (6 bases). V dropped 0 bases and J dropped 0 bases, with 16 bases sitting between them. Germline CDR1 SGHRS, CDR2 YFSETQ. The CDR3 runs to 19 residues. The CDR3 region is CASSLGPGTPNSGANVLTF. CDR3 nucleotides: TGCGCCAGCAGCTTGGGACCCGGGACACCTAACTCTGGGGCCAACGTCCTGACTTTC.